The T cell receptor beta chain described here comes from a study of beta chain features in type 1 diabetes. V dropped 4 bases and J dropped 5 bases, with 14 bases sitting between them. This CDR3 has 14 amino acids. Germline CDR1 and CDR2: SGHNT and YYREEE (reference sequence). Isolated RNA was reverse transcribed in full, so expressed TCRB transcripts were sequenced. Clones were sequenced by immunoSEQ multiplex PCR, and TCRdb holds only the in-frame ones, with some missing. Among almost 350,000 clones, 8% were seen once, and the ten largest hold around 0.44%. The TCR originated in a woman aged 18-29 years in good health. The V and J genes are TRBV5-4 and TRBJ2-3; a weak D match, TRBD2 (7 bases). Input material: central memory CD4+ T cells from blood. As DNA, the CDR3 is TGTGCCAGCAGCCGCCCCGGGGGGCAAGATACGCAGTATTTT. As protein: CASSRPGGQDTQYF.